This TCR beta chain was sequenced during a study of T-cell reconstitution after alpha-beta-depleted transplantation in children. J gave up 10 bases and V 0 bases, and 26 bases lay outside the gene matches. Germline values: CDR1 MGHRA, CDR2 YSYEKL. The CDR3 sequence is 21 residues long. Unique molecular identifiers were used to barcode this TCRbeta library. TCRdb independently ran MiXCR on the PCR reads; one entry per CDR3 protein. The sample lists 200,000 or so distinct CDR3 sequences, approximately 6% occurring once. There are many counts of this clonotype. Its target is unknown. Study-level findings and limits: Day-60 TCRbeta diversity that was high in some patients was derived from surviving recipient T cells and thymic progenitors.

The sample in question was PBMCs, obtained before TCRalphabeta/CD19-depleted stem cell transplant. The receptor's source is a girl less than two years old with combined immunodeficiency, due to receive a stem cell transplant. The chain is built from TRBV4-1 and TRBJ2-1, with 8 bases identical to TRBD2. CDR3 loop: CASSQDLAGVLMGLGGGEQFF. DNA for the CDR3: TGCGCCAGCAGCCAAGATCTTGCAGGGGTTCTTATGGGACTAGGGGGTGGAGAGCAGTTCTTC.